The sequence of this T cell receptor (beta chain) was determined in a study of T cell responses to AZD1222 COVID-19 vaccine. CDR1 and CDR2 (germline): SGHKS, YYEKEE (reference sequence). Trimming left V 0 bases short and J 7 bases short, with 13 bases between. CDR3 length equals 14 residues. Clones were read by immunoSEQ multiplex PCR, and TCRdb kept only the in-frame ones, dropping some. The sample lists approximately 100,000 clones, about 86% occurring once. The rearrangement uses TRBV5-5 and TRBJ1-2; TRBD1 is a possible D gene (6 bases). The source of this sequence is an adult in good health. This material consisted of peripheral blood, taken on day 0 of AZD1222 vaccination. CDR3 sequence (DNA): TGTGCCAGCAGCTTGGGTTTTGGGGGCTCTGGCTACACCTTC. Protein product: CASSLGFGGSGYTF.